The present entry profiles one TCR beta chain with its context. Noted time point: after neoadjuvant nivolumab, at surgical resection. Blood cells were analyzed directly, without culture or expansion. There are 13 residues in the CDR3. Deletions cut 3 bases from V and 2 bases from J, with 8 bases between. Germline V gene sequence: CDR1 SGHRS, CDR2 YFSETQ. The table came from immunoSEQ multiplex PCR; TCRdb's copy has only in-frame clones and leaves some out. The top ten clones hold under 3.5% of a sample with about 32,000 clones, around four fifths of them seen once. This sample was taken from a study of neoadjuvant anti-PD-1 for oral cavity cancer.

This clonotype was sampled from a person aged 35-79 years with oral cavity squamous cell carcinoma. The rearrangement uses TRBV5-1 and TRBJ1-1; no reliable D call. The sequences come from PBMCs, collected after nivolumab (anti-PD-1) treatment. CDR3 nucleotide sequence: TGCGCCAGCAGCTCGGACGTTAACACTGAAGCTTTCTTT. Its translation: CASSSDVNTEAFF. Filled out from reference TRBV5-1 and TRBJ1-1, the complete variable domain reads KAGVTQTPRYLIKTRGQQVTLSCSPISGHRSVSWYQQTPGQGLQFLFEYFSETQRNKGNFPGRFSGRQFSNSRSEMNVSTLELGDSALYLCASSSDVNTEAFFGQGTRLTVV.